This T cell receptor (beta chain) came from a study of T cells after yellow fever vaccination. Background on the study: Each low-cell-number fraction was prepared by means of SMART-Seq v4 Ultra Low Input. Study-wide results and caveats: At around 96% for CD4 and around 91% for CD8, most primary-vaccination clones showed up again after the booster. Abundant clonotypes from the bulk population could have been carried over as contaminants into FACS-sorted repertoires.

TCR cDNA was made by 5'RACE template switching, adding a universal primer site and UMIs. TCRdb re-derived calls from the 5' RACE reads in MiXCR, one entry per CDR3 protein. The table lists hundreds of thousands of distinct CDR3 sequences, around a tenth of them singletons. For this clonotype: The antigen remains unidentified.

The source was PBMCs, collected on the day of the first yellow fever vaccination. The receptor was derived from a young man who received the YFV17D yellow fever vaccine.

DNA for the CDR3: TGCAGCGTCGCCACCGTGGGCGGGACAAACTACGAGCAGTACTTC. Translation gives CSVATVGGTNYEQYF. The chain recombines TRBV29-1 with TRBJ2-7; either TRBD1 or TRBD2 may fit D (6 bases each). The germline V and J ends were trimmed by 6 bases and 3 bases, with 21 bases remaining between them. CDR3 size: 15 residues. CDR1 SQVTM and CDR2 ANQGSEA come from the germline V gene.